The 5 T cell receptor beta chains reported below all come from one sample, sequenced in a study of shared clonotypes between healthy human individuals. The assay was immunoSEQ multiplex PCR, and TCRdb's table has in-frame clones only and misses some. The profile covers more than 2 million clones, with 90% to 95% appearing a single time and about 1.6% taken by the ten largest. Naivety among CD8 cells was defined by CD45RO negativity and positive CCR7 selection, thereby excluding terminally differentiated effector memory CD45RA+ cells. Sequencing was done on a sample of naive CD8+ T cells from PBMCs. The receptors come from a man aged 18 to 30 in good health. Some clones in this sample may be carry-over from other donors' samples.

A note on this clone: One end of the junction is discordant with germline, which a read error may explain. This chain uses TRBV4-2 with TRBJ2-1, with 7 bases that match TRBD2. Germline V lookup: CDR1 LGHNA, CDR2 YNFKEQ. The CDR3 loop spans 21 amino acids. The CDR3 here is CASRQGAGRPTIAGRNNEQFF. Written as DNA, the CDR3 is TGTGCCAGCCGCCAAGGGGCGGGCAGGCCAACGATAGCGGGTCGCAACAATGAGCAGTTCTTC.

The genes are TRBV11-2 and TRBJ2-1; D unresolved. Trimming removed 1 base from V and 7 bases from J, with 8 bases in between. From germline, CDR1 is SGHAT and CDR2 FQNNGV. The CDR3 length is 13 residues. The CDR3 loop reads CASSLGPGNEQFF. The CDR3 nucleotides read TGTGCCAGCAGCTTAGGGCCTGGGAATGAGCAGTTCTTC.

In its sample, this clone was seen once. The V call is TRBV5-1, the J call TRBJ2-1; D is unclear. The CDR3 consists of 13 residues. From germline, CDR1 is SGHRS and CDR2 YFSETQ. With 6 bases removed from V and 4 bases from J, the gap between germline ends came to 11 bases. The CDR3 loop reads CASTLWGYNEQFF. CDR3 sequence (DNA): TGCGCCAGCACCCTATGGGGTTACAATGAGCAGTTCTTC.

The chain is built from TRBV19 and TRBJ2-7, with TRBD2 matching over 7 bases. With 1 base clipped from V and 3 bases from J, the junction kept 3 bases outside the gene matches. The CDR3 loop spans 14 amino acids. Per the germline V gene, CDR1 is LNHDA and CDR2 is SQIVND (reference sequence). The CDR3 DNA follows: TGTGCCAGTAGTATAGGAGCGGGGAACTACGAGCAGTACTTC. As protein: CASSIGAGNYEQYF.

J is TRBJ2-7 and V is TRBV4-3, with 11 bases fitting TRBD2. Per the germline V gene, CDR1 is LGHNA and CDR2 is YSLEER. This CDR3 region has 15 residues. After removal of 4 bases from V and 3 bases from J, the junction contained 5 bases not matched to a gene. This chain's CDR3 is CASSPGLAAFYEQYF. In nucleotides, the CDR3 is TGCGCCAGCAGCCCGGGACTAGCGGCGTTCTACGAGCAGTACTTC.